This TCR beta chain comes out of a study of T-cell memory formation after mild COVID-19. About the study: TCR clusters were mostly confined to one donor each. The study, taken as a whole, reports: CD8+ contracting clones occupied EMRA, while CD4+ ones occupied mainly CM and EM. Pre-infection memory carried some responding clones, suggesting that cross-reactive memory joined.

TCRdb reprocessed the 5' RACE reads via MiXCR and lists one record per CDR3 protein. The sample lists under 250,000 distinct CDR3 sequences, 8% to 10% occurring once. For this clonotype: The antigen is undetermined.

Germline CDR1 SGHRS, CDR2 YFSETQ. Trimming left V 1 base short and J 2 bases short, with 5 bases between. This CDR3 is built from 13 residues. The TCR originated in a young man who had mild COVID-19 (a few samples of this study predate the infection). Cell type and time point are not known. The genes are TRBV5-1 and TRBJ2-3; D unresolved. The sample was PBMCs or a T cell subset sorted from them (not recorded which). The CDR3 DNA sequence: TGCGCCAGCAGCTTGTGGCTCACAGATACGCAGTATTTT. It is translated as CASSLWLTDTQYF.